The entry below describes one TCR beta chain. Antigen unknown. The CDR3 is 13 residues long. Germline CDR1 is MDHEN and CDR2 is SYDVKM. The V and J ends lost 6 bases and 2 bases respectively, with 10 bases between them. These data belong to a study of OX40 agonist ivuxolimab in advanced cancers. Study background: Dose-escalation patients suffered from hepatocellular carcinoma, melanoma, renal cell or head and neck cancer. The eligibility criteria allowed prior anti-PD-1, anti-PD-L1 or anti-CTLA-4 therapy, and 40% had some. Whole-study results and caveats: It was not determined which antigens were specifically recognized by the peripheral T cells that had undergone clonal expansion. The average count of expanded clones was higher among CD8+ T cells than among CD4+.

Using immunoSEQ multiplex PCR, the repertoire was profiled, and TCRdb retains in-frame clones only, with some absent. The sample has about 73,000 clones, 90% seen once. The chain is built from TRBV28 and TRBJ1-2, with unresolved D. This specimen consisted of CD4+ or CD8+ T cells sorted from blood, obtained in a trial of the OX40 agonist ivuxolimab. The receptor's source is an adult with an advanced solid tumor such as melanoma, head and neck, liver or kidney cancer. The CDR3 nucleotides read TGTGCCAGCAGGGCAAGTTACAACTATGGCTACACCTTC. Translating it yields CASRASYNYGYTF.